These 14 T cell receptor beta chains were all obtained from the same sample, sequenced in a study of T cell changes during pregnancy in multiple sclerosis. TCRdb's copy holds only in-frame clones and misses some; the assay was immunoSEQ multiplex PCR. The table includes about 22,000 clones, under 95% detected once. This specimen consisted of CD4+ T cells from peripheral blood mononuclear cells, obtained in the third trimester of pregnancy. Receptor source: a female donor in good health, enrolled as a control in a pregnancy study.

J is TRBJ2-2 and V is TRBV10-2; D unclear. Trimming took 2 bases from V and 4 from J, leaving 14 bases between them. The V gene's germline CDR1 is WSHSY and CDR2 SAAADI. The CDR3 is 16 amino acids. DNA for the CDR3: TGCGCCAGCAGTGAGGGCCGCGGTTCTAGCACCGGGGAGCTGTTTTTT. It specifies CASSEGRGSSTGELFF.

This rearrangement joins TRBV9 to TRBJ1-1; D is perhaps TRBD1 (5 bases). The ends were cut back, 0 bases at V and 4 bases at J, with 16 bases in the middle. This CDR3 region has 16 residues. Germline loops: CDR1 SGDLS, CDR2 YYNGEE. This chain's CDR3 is CASSVVSTTAFTEAFF. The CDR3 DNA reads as TGTGCCAGCAGCGTAGTAAGTACGACAGCTTTCACTGAAGCTTTCTTT.

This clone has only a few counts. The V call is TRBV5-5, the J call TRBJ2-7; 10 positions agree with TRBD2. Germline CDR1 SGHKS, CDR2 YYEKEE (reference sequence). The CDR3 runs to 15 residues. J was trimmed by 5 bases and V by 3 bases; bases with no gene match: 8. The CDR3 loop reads CASSSLAGARDEQYF. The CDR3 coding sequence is TGTGCCAGCAGCTCTCTAGCGGGAGCGAGGGACGAGCAGTACTTC.

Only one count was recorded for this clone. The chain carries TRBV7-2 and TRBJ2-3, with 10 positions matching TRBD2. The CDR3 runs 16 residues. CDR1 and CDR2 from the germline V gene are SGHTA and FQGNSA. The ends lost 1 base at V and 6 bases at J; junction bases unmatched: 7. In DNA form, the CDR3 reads TGTGCCAGCAGCTTAGGCCCCCAGCGGGGGGGTGATACGCAGTATTTT. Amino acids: CASSLGPQRGGDTQYF.

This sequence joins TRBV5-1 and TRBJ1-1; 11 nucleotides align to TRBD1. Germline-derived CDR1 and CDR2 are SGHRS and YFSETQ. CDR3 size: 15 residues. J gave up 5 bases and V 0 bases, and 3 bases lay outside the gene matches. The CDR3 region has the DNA TGCGCCAGCAGCTTGGCCGGACAGGGGGCAACTGAAGCTTTCTTT. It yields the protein CASSLAGQGATEAFF.

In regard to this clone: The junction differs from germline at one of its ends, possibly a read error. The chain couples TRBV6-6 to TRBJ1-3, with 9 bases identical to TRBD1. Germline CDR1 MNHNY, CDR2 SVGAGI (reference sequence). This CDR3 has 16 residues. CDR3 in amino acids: CASSNHGQGTGTTIYF. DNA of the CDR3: TGTGCCAGCAGTAACCACGGACAGGGGACTGGAACCACCATATATTTT.

The CDR3 loop reads CASSYSRLAETQYF. The CDR3 nucleotides are TGTGCCAGCAGTTACTCGCGACTAGCGGAGACCCAGTACTTC. The rearrangement links TRBV6-5 to TRBJ2-5, with 8 nucleotides matching TRBD2. The germline gives CDR1 MNHEY, CDR2 SVGAGI. This CDR3 spans 14 amino acids. J gave up 5 bases and V 0 bases, and 2 bases lay outside the gene matches.

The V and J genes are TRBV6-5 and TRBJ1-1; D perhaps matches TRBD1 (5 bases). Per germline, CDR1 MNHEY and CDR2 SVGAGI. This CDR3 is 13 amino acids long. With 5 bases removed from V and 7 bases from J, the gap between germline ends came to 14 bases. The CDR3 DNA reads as TGTGCCAGCAGTCCGAACAGGTTACATGAAGCTTTCTTT. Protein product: CASSPNRLHEAFF.

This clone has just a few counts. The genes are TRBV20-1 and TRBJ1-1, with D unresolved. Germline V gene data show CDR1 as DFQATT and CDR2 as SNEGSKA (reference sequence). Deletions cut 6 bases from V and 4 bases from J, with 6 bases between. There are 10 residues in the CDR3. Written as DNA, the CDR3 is TGCAGTGCGTCAGGCACTGAAGCTTTCTTT. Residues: CSASGTEAFF.

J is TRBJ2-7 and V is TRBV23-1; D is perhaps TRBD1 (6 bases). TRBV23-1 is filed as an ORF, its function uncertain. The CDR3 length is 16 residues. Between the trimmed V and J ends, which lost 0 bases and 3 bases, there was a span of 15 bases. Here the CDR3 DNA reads TGCGCCAGCAGTCAATCGTTCTGGGACACCGACTACGAGCAGTACTTC. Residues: CASSQSFWDTDYEQYF.

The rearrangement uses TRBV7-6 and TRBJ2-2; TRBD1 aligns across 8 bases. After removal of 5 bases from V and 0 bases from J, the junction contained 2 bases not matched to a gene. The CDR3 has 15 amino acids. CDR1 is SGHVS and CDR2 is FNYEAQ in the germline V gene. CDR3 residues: CASSPTGANTGELFF. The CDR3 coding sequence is TGTGCCAGCAGCCCGACAGGGGCGAACACCGGGGAGCTGTTTTTT.

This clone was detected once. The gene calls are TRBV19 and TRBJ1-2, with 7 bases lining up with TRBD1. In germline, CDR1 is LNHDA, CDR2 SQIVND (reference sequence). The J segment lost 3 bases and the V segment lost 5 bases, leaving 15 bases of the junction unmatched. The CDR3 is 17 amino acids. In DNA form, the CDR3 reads TGTGCCAGTAGTCCCCCCCCGGGACAGATCATTCACTATGGCTACACCTTC. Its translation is CASSPPPGQIIHYGYTF.

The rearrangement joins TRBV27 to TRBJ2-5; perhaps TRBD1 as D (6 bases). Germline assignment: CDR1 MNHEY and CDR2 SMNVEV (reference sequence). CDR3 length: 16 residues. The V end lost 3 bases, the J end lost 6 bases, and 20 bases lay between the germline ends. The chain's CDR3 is CASSFTPQGIGQTQYF. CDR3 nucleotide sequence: TGTGCCAGCAGTTTTACTCCACAGGGTATCGGGCAGACCCAGTACTTC.

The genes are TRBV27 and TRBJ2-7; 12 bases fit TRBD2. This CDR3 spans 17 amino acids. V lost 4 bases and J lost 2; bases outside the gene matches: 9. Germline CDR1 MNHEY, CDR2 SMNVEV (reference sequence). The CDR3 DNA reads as TGTGCCAGCAGTTCTGGGCTCACTAGCGGGAGGACCTACGAGCAGTACTTC. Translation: CASSSGLTSGRTYEQYF.